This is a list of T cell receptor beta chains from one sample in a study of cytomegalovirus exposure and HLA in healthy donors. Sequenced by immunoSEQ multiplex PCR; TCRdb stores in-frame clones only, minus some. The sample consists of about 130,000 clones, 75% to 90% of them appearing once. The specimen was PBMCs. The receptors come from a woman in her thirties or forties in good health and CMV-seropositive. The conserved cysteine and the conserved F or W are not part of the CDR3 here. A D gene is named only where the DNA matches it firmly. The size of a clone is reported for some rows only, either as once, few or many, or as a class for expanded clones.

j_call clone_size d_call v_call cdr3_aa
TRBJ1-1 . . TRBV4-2 ASSQDNREGLAF
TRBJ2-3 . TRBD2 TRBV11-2 ASSLGPSGRTDTQY
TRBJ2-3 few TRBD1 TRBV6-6 ASSLRQGTDTQY
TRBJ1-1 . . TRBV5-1 ASSQHRDWNTEAF
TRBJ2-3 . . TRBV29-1 SVDLGQSSSTDTQY
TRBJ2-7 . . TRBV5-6 ASSLVGSGNSYEQY
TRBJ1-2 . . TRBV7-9 ASSLATARGYT
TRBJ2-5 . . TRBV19 ASSILGGEVEETQY
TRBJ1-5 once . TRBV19 ASSIQSSGVSNQPQH
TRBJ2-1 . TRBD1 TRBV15 ATSRQGNEQF
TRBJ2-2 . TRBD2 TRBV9 ASSVVAGGPGELF
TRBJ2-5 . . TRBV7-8 ASSERGETQY
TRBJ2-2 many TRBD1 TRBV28 ASSLGQGVSTGELF
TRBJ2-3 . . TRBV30 AWSEDRLFTDTQY
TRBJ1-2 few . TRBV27 ASSLSQGEGAYGYT
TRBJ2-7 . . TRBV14 ASSPLTSFSYEQY
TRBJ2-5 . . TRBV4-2 ASGLEGETQY
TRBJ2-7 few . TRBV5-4 ASSQLDAGLRGWEQY
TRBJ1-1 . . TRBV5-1 ASSFLTDNTEAF
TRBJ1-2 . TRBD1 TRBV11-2 ASSLVGQGGLLWGYT
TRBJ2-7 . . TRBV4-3 ASSQEVGEAYEQY
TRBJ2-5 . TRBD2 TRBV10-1 ASSEVAGVGETQY
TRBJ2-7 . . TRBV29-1 SVGTIYEQY
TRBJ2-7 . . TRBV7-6 ASSLGARSYEQY
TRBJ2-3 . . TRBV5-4 ASRAGQLTDTQY
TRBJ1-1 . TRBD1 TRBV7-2 ASSWGQSGTEAF
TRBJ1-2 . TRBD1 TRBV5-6 ASSFPWTGANYGYT
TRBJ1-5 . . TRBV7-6 ASSLTESNQPQH
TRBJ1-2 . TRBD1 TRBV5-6 ASTQTGGSQIGYT
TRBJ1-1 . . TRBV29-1 SVQPPGTEAF
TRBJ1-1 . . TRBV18 ASSQTERNTEAF
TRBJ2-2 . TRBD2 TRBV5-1 ASSSVGRVPGELF
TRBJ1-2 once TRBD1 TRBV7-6 ASSNQGAPTKYGYT
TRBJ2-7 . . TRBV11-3 ASSLREASYEQY
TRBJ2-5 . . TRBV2 ASSEVQRWAQY
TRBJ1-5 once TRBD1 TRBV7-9 ASSPGTGRDQPQH
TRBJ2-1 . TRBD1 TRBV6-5 ASSYRRQGYEQF
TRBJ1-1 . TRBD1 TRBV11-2 ASSRQGKAF
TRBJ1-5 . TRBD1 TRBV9 ASSSRQGDQPQH
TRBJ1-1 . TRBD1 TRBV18 ASSPSRGLITEAF
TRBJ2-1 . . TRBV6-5 ASSYAGRDNEQF
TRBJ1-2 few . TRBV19 ASSIQTEGAGYT
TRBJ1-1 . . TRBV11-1 ASSFAGGLEAF
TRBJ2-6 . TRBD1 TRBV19 ASSRQGAGANVLT
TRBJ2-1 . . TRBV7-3 ASSLTGLNSYNEQF
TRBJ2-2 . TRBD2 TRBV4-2 ASSQASGGTGELF
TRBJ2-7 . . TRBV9 ASSAGEDEQY
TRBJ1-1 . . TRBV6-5 LKFRNRVENTEAF